This T cell receptor beta chain was profiled in a study of memory CD4+ T cells and cytomegalovirus serostatus. As originally analysed: After removing out-of-frame reads, millions of distinct TCRbeta sequences remained. The table came from immunoSEQ multiplex PCR; TCRdb's copy has only in-frame clones and leaves some out. V, J and clone size were drawn from that table, and D and trimming were deduced from the DNA. Of around 25,000 clones listed, over 70% were seen once; the top ten hold 0.95% to 1.1%. Study-level points and caveats: Suggested: most of the CMV-linked TCR signature lies in CD4+ memory cells.

Single viable CD3+CD4+CD8-CD45RO+ cells were sorted as the memory CD4+ T cells. Positive selection with CD4 microbeads enriched total CD4+ T cells. A remark on this clone: Its cognate antigen is unknown.

The source material was memory CD4+ T cells from blood. The sequence derives from an adult in good health and CMV-seronegative.

CDR3 residues: CASKGQGNQPQHF. CDR3 coding DNA: TGTGCCAGCAAAGGACAGGGCAATCAGCCCCAGCATTTT. J is TRBJ1-5 and V is TRBV27, with 7 bases that match TRBD1. This CDR3 has 13 residues. J lost 2 bases, V lost 7 bases, and 2 bases had no gene match. From germline, CDR1 is MNHEY and CDR2 SMNVEV (reference sequence).